This T cell receptor (beta chain) originates from a study of sequential checkpoint blockade in melanoma. Overall study context: TCRβ was sequenced from DNA of approximately 99 pretreatment tumors.

Trimming removed 5 bases from V and 6 bases from J, with 10 bases in between. CDR3 length: 13 amino acids. Here immunoSEQ multiplex PCR was the method, and the copy in TCRdb shows in-frame clones only, minus some. The data show about 13,000 clones, 25% to 30% seen once. As for treatment: randomized to nivolumab then ipilimumab (arm A) or the reverse (arm B). No patient had prior DNA-damaging chemotherapy. The source was tumor tissue (inferred from file names), collected from a patient given nivolumab and ipilimumab in sequence. This TCR derives from a human donor with melanoma. The chain carries TRBV6-7 and TRBJ2-2; D not certain. TRBV6-7 has ORF status, its function being uncertain. CDR3 amino acids: CASSGRVAGELFF. The CDR3 DNA is TGTGCCAGCAGTGGTCGGGTGGCCGGGGAGCTGTTTTTT.